These 25 T cell receptor beta chains originate from one sample sequenced in a study of blood T cell repertoires in COVID-19. Some clones are missing from TCRdb's copy, which holds only in-frame ones; the method was immunoSEQ multiplex PCR. The sample contains a few hundred thousand clones, around 83% of which appear only once. Sequencing used PBMCs or T cells enriched from blood (not recorded which). The source of these receptors is a woman between 50 and 59 years old who had recovered from COVID-19.

V is TRBV6-2 or TRBV6-3 and J is TRBJ1-2; no clear D gene. Trimming took off 2 bases at V and 3 bases at J, with 4 bases between the two ends. CDR3 length: 12 amino acids. Germline assignment: CDR1 MNHEY and CDR2 SVGEGT. In DNA, the CDR3 is TGTGCCAGCAGTTACACGGACTATGGCTACACCTTC. Protein: CASSYTDYGYTF.

The chain employs TRBV4-2 and TRBJ1-2; no firm D call. The CDR3 is 14 residues long. In germline, CDR1 is LGHNA, CDR2 YNFKEQ. Trimming removed 1 base from V and 5 bases from J, with 11 bases in between. The CDR3 region is CASSQVKSLYGYTF. CDR3 coding DNA: TGTGCCAGCAGCCAAGTGAAATCACTATATGGCTACACCTTC.

The V and J genes are TRBV11-2 and TRBJ1-1; weak D call: TRBD1 (5 bases). This CDR3 is 15 amino acids long. Trimming removed 2 bases from V and 1 base from J, with 11 bases in between. Germline V lookup: CDR1 SGHAT, CDR2 FQNNGV. The CDR3 spells CASSLSDGGNTEAFF. DNA for the CDR3: TGTGCCAGCAGCTTATCTGACGGGGGGAACACTGAAGCTTTCTTT.

The rearrangement uses TRBV9 and TRBJ2-1, with TRBD2 matching 13 bases. Germline V gives CDR1 SGDLS, CDR2 YYNGEE. The CDR3 loop spans 17 amino acids. V dropped 4 bases and J dropped 7; count of bases not matched to a gene: 11. CDR3: CASSSPGGGLAGNEQFF. The CDR3 coding sequence is TGTGCCAGCAGCTCCCCCGGGGGGGGACTAGCGGGAAATGAGCAGTTCTTC.

The chain recombines TRBV4-1 with TRBJ1-2, with a possible D match to TRBD1 (5 bases). This CDR3 spans 17 amino acids. Trimming pared 3 bases from V and 4 bases from J, leaving 21 bases between. Looked up from germline, CDR1 is MGHRA and CDR2 is YSYEKL. The CDR3, as DNA: TGCGCCAGCAGCCAGGATCCCCCTACAGGCGAGATCTATGGCTACACCTTC. Protein: CASSQDPPTGEIYGYTF.

This chain links TRBV5-1 with TRBJ1-2, with TRBD1 identical over 7 bases. The germline V gene has CDR1 SGHRS and CDR2 YFSETQ. V lost 4 bases, J lost 4 bases, and 10 bases stayed unmatched. The CDR3 runs to 15 residues. The CDR3 coding sequence is TGCGCCAGCAGCATGACAGGGTGGGAAGCCTATGGCTACACCTTC. As protein: CASSMTGWEAYGYTF.

The rearrangement links TRBV27 to TRBJ1-2; D call uncertain. Trimming cost V 7 bases and J 5 bases, with 8 bases left between them. CDR1 and CDR2 from the germline V gene are MNHEY and SMNVEV (reference sequence). The CDR3 covers 11 residues. Here the CDR3 reads CASKSGYGYTF. The CDR3 DNA reads TGTGCCAGCAAGTCAGGTTATGGCTACACCTTC.

V usage is TRBV12-3 or TRBV12-4 and J usage is TRBJ2-1; the D is unclear. This CDR3 has 12 amino acids. V lost 2 bases and J 11 bases, leaving 10 bases between the germline ends. The CDR3 bases are TGTGCCAGCAGTTTAAAAACGGAGAAGCAGTTCTTC. This translates into CASSLKTEKQFF.

This clone was found once. This chain uses TRBV10-3 with TRBJ1-2; TRBD1 matches at 9 bases. The CDR3 is 11 amino acids. J lost 12 bases, V lost 6 bases, and 5 bases had no gene match. Germline CDR1 ENHRY, CDR2 SYGVKD. The CDR3: CAISAGQGNTF. The DNA for the CDR3 is TGTGCCATCAGCGCCGGACAGGGGAACACCTTC.

This sequence joins TRBV5-1 and TRBJ1-4; TRBD1 matches 9 bases. Germline assignment: CDR1 SGHRS and CDR2 YFSETQ. V was pared by 4 bases and J by 8 bases, with 6 bases of the junction left unmatched. The CDR3 has 14 residues. The CDR3 region has the DNA TGCGCCAGCAGCGGGGGACAGGGAAGCGAAAAACTGTTTTTT. Its protein is CASSGGQGSEKLFF. The full variable domain, with the rest looked up from reference TRBV5-1 and TRBJ1-4, is KAGVTQTPRYLIKTRGQQVTLSCSPISGHRSVSWYQQTPGQGLQFLFEYFSETQRNKGNFPGRFSGRQFSNSRSEMNVSTLELGDSALYLCASSGGQGSEKLFFGSGTQLSVL.

The chain combines TRBV2 with TRBJ1-1; tentative D call: TRBD1 (6 bases). The ends were cut back, 6 bases at V and 0 bases at J, with 17 bases in the middle. There are 16 residues in the CDR3. Germline V lookup: CDR1 SNHLY, CDR2 FYNNEI. The CDR3 reads CASSSRRTALNTEAFF. The CDR3 DNA follows: TGTGCCAGCAGCTCACGCAGGACAGCTCTGAACACTGAAGCTTTCTTT.

The chain recombines TRBV7-9 with TRBJ2-7; weak D call: TRBD2 (6 bases). Between the trimmed V and J ends, which lost 1 base and 1 base, there was a span of 8 bases. From germline, CDR1 is SEHNR and CDR2 FQNEAQ (reference sequence). The CDR3 is 14 residues long. CDR3 amino acids: CASSLVRGSYEQYF. In nucleotides, the CDR3 is TGTGCCAGCAGCTTAGTACGGGGGTCCTACGAGCAGTACTTC.

This chain uses TRBV3-1 (or the pseudogene TRBV3-2) with TRBJ1-4, with a weak D call TRBD1 (5 bases). The V and J ends lost 2 bases and 5 bases respectively, with 15 bases between them. This CDR3 comprises 16 residues. Germline loops: CDR1 LGHDT, CDR2 YNNKEL (reference sequence). The CDR3 coding sequence is TGTGCCAGCAGCCAAATGGGGCGTGATCCAAATGAAAAACTGTTTTTT. Protein sequence: CASSQMGRDPNEKLFF.

The chain has TRBV19 and TRBJ2-1; TRBD1 might be the D (5 bases). CDR3 length equals 15 residues. Germline CDR1 LNHDA, CDR2 SQIVND (reference sequence). Trimming left V 4 bases short and J 7 bases short, with 17 bases between. The chain's CDR3 is CASSKTDRVGNEQFF. The CDR3 region has the DNA TGTGCCAGTAGTAAAACCGACAGAGTGGGTAATGAGCAGTTCTTC.

The chain joins TRBV3-1 (or the pseudogene TRBV3-2) to TRBJ1-2, with D perhaps matching TRBD1 (5 bases). The ends were cut back, 5 bases at V and 4 bases at J, with 20 bases in the middle. Germline loops: CDR1 LGHDT, CDR2 YNNKEL (reference sequence). This CDR3 contains 16 residues. Here the CDR3 reads CASSVEWGGTVYGYTF. The CDR3 DNA reads TGTGCCAGCAGCGTGGAATGGGGGGGGACGGTCTATGGCTACACCTTC.

The CDR3: CASSLPGQNTEAFF. The CDR3 DNA reads TGTGCCAGCAGTTTACCGGGACAAAACACTGAAGCTTTCTTT. This rearrangement joins TRBV27 to TRBJ1-1, with a weak D call TRBD1 (6 bases). This CDR3 is built from 14 residues. CDR1 and CDR2 from the germline V gene are MNHEY and SMNVEV (reference sequence). The V end lost 2 bases, the J end lost 2 bases, and 9 bases lay between the germline ends.

This clone occurred a few times. The V gene is TRBV5-8, the J gene TRBJ2-1; 8 bases agree with TRBD2. The CDR3 is made up of 18 amino acids. Per the germline V gene, CDR1 is SGHTS and CDR2 is YDEGEE. V was pared by 0 bases and J by 2 bases, with 10 bases of the junction left unmatched. CDR3 region: CASSLARGRGEPYNEQFF. As DNA, the CDR3 is TGTGCCAGCAGCTTGGCCCGGGGGCGGGGGGAGCCCTACAATGAGCAGTTCTTC.

This chain joins TRBV7-2 and TRBJ1-6; tentatively, D is TRBD1 (5 bases). Germline loops: CDR1 SGHTA, CDR2 FQGNSA. The CDR3 length is 14 residues. Trimming removed 2 bases at V and 12 bases at J, with 14 bases between. CDR3 sequence: CASSLSQGLGPLHF. The CDR3 DNA follows: TGTGCCAGCAGCTTAAGCCAGGGCCTTGGACCCCTCCACTTT.

The chain couples TRBV7-8 to TRBJ2-3; 14 nucleotides line up with TRBD2. V lost 5 bases and J lost 0; bases outside the gene matches: 13. Germline lookup yields CDR1 SGHVS and CDR2 FQNEAQ. The CDR3 consists of 20 residues. Here the CDR3 reads CASSPPPGLAGGISTDTQYF. The CDR3 DNA follows: TGTGCCAGCAGCCCACCCCCTGGACTAGCGGGAGGCATTAGCACAGATACGCAGTATTTT. The full variable domain, its missing parts supplied by reference TRBV7-8 and TRBJ2-3, is GAGVSQSPRYKVAKRGQDVALRCDPISGHVSLFWYQQALGQGPEFLTYFQNEAQLDKSGLPSDRFFAERPEGSVSTLKIQRTQQEDSAVYLCASSPPPGLAGGISTDTQYFGPGTRLTVL.

On this clone itself: The same CDR3 arises from other DNA sequences in this sample as well. V is TRBV7-2 and J is TRBJ2-7; maybe TRBD1 (6 bases). The CDR3 spans 15 residues. Germline-derived CDR1 and CDR2 are SGHTA and FQGNSA. Trimming removed 2 bases from V and 0 bases from J, with 11 bases in between. The CDR3 DNA reads as TGTGCCAGCAGCTTAACAGGGTCGAGCTCCTACGAGCAGTACTTC. Translating it yields CASSLTGSSSYEQYF.

This rearrangement joins TRBV4-3 to TRBJ2-7; TRBD2 agrees at 13 bases. V shed 3 bases and J 6 bases; nucleotides not matched to a gene: 8. Germline CDR1 LGHNA, CDR2 YSLEER. The CDR3 consists of 16 residues. The CDR3 DNA is TGCGCCAGCAGCCAGGAACTAGCGGGGGGGGCGGGCGAGCAGTACTTC. Translated, it gives CASSQELAGGAGEQYF.

The V gene is TRBV27, the J gene TRBJ1-1, with D unresolved. The V and J ends lost 0 bases and 0 bases respectively, with 8 bases between them. Germline V lookup: CDR1 MNHEY, CDR2 SMNVEV (reference sequence). The length of the CDR3 is 15 residues. DNA for the CDR3: TGTGCCAGCAGTTTATCCCGAGTTATGAACACTGAAGCTTTCTTT. It specifies CASSLSRVMNTEAFF.

A remark on this clone: The junction differs from germline at one of its ends, possibly a read error. V gene TRBV30 combines with J gene TRBJ1-2, with 8 bases matching TRBD1. Looked up from germline, CDR1 is GTSNPN and CDR2 is SVGIG (reference sequence). CDR3 length: 11 amino acids. CDR3 residues: CAWSTFGTGGF. DNA for the CDR3: TGTGCCTGGAGTACCTTCGGGACAGGAGGCTTC.

Only one count was recorded for this clone. This chain links TRBV19 with TRBJ1-6; 11 positions agree with TRBD1. CDR1 and CDR2 (germline): LNHDA, SQIVND (reference sequence). This CDR3 comprises 15 residues. J lost 10 bases, V lost 6 bases, and 8 bases had no gene match. The CDR3 DNA reads TGTGCCAGTAGGACAGGACAGGGGGCCGGATCACCCCTCCACTTT. It translates to CASRTGQGAGSPLHF.

The J gene is TRBJ2-1, the V gene TRBV5-1; D is unclear. Trimming removed 1 base from V and 5 bases from J, with 10 bases in between. This CDR3 is built from 14 residues. Germline-derived CDR1 and CDR2 are SGHRS and YFSETQ. The CDR3: CASSLTTDDNEQFF. The CDR3 DNA is TGCGCCAGCAGCTTGACAACCGATGACAATGAGCAGTTCTTC.